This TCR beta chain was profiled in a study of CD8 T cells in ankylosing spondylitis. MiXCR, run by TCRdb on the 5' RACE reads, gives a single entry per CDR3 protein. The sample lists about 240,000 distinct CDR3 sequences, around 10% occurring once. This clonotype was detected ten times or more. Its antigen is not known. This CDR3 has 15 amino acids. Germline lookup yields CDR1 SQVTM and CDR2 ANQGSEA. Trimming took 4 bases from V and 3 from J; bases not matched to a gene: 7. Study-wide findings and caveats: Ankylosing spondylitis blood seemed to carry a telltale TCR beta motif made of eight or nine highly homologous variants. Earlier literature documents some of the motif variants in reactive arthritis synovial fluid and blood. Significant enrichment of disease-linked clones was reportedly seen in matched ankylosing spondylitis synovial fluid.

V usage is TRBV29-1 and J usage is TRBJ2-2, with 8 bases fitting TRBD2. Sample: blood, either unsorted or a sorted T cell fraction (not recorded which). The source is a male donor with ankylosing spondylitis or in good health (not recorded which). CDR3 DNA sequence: TGCAGCGTTGGAAGCGGGGGCCCTGACACCGGGGAGCTGTTTTTT. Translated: CSVGSGGPDTGELFF.